Reported below is one T cell receptor (beta chain). Germline V gives CDR1 LNHDA, CDR2 SQIVND (reference sequence). Losses at the gene ends were 5 bases for V and 6 bases for J; bases not matched to a gene: 4. The CDR3 contains 14 residues. Patients chosen for sequencing had CD8+CD57+ cells that had expanded, as shown by flow cytometry. This record comes from a study of CD8+CD57+ T cells in acquired aplastic anemia. Genomic DNA acted as the template from which TCR beta VDJ combination and CDR3 sequence profiling were carried out. MiXCR, applied by TCRdb to the reads, yields one record per CDR3 protein. The repertoire includes approximately 180,000 distinct CDR3 sequences, 45% to 55% of them detected once, and 1.1% sits in the top ten.

This receptor was taken from a human donor with aplastic anemia. This chain uses TRBV19 with TRBJ1-6; 7 bases fit TRBD1. Specimen: sorted CD4+, CD8+, or CD8+CD57+ T cells (not recorded which) from PBMCs. This CDR3 is CASSGGTVNSPLHF. The CDR3 coding sequence is TGTGCCAGTAGTGGAGGGACAGTTAATTCACCCCTCCACTTT. The whole variable domain, remainder taken from reference TRBV19 and TRBJ1-6, is DGGITQSPKYLFRKEGQNVTLSCEQNLNHDAMYWYRQDPGQGLRLIYYSQIVNDFQKGDIAEGYSVSREKKESFPLTVTSAQKNPTAFYLCASSGGTVNSPLHFGNGTRLTVT.